The 27 T cell receptor beta chains below all came from one sample that was sequenced in a study of shared clonotypes between healthy human individuals. Assay: immunoSEQ multiplex PCR; the TCRdb copy retains only in-frame clones and omits some. The sample yields 1,500,000 or so clones, approximately 96% seen once. Sequenced sample: naive CD4+ T cells sorted from blood. Subset indicated: CD45RA+ positively selected. These receptor sequences come from a man aged 25 to 40 in good health.

This chain uses TRBV11-2 with TRBJ2-2; D is perhaps TRBD1 or TRBD2 (5 bases each). The germline V gene has CDR1 SGHAT and CDR2 FQNNGV. V was clipped by 7 bases and J by 11 bases, with 17 bases between them. CDR3 size: 13 residues. The CDR3 is CASTGTTSYELFF. Written as DNA, the CDR3 is TGTGCCAGCACCGGGACCACCAGCTATGAGCTGTTTTTT.

V gene TRBV9 combines with J gene TRBJ1-5; 8 positions agree with TRBD1. CDR1 is SGDLS and CDR2 is YYNGEE in the germline V gene. The junction had 3 bases not matched to a gene; V was cut back by 4 bases and J by 0 bases. CDR3 length: 15 amino acids. The CDR3 region has the DNA TGTGCCAGCAGCCAGGGGGCGCTTAGCAATCAGCCCCAGCATTTT. Protein: CASSQGALSNQPQHF.

As concerns this clone: Other DNA sequences in the same sample also yield this CDR3. J is TRBJ2-5 and V is TRBV18; 8 bases map to TRBD1. Looked up from germline, CDR1 is KGHSH and CDR2 is LQKENI. Unmatched junction bases numbered 5, after V lost 3 bases and J lost 5 bases. This CDR3 has 14 amino acids. CDR3 coding DNA: TGTGCCAGCTCACCCTTGGACAGGGTTGAGACCCAGTACTTC. As protein: CASSPLDRVETQYF.

The chain uses TRBV30 and TRBJ2-7, with D maybe TRBD2 (10 bases). The CDR3 is made up of 19 amino acids. Germline CDR1 and CDR2: GTSNPN and SVGIG (reference sequence). Trimming removed 2 bases from V and 3 bases from J, with 29 bases in between. As DNA, the CDR3 is TGTGCCTGGAGTTTAACACCCGGGACAGGGACTAGCGCCTTCTACGAGCAGTACTTC. Protein: CAWSLTPGTGTSAFYEQYF.

The chain carries TRBV6-5 and TRBJ1-1; D might be TRBD1 (6 bases). Per the germline V gene, CDR1 is MNHEY and CDR2 is SVGAGI. V lost 11 bases and J lost 4, with 11 bases in between. CDR3 length equals 11 residues. The CDR3 nucleotides read TGTGCCGCCTCGGGGGCCACTGAAGCTTTCTTT. Its protein is CAASGATEAFF.

A remark on this clone: Other DNA sequences in the same sample also yield this CDR3. The chain recombines TRBV27 with TRBJ2-7, with 8 bases matching TRBD2. The V and J ends lost 3 bases and 4 bases, in that order; junction bases with no gene match: 2. This CDR3 spans 13 amino acids. The germline CDR1 and CDR2 sequences are MNHEY and SMNVEV (reference sequence). CDR3 protein: CASSFREGYEQYF. CDR3 sequence (DNA): TGTGCCAGCAGTTTCCGGGAGGGGTACGAGCAGTACTTC.

Comment on this clone: Other DNA sequences of this sample code for an identical CDR3. CDR3 nucleotide sequence: TGTGCCAGCAGCGTAGACTCCTCTGGAAACACCATATATTTT. Its translation is CASSVDSSGNTIYF. The chain links TRBV9 to TRBJ1-3; D remains unclear. Trimming removed 0 bases from V and 0 bases from J, with 4 bases in between. Germline V lookup: CDR1 SGDLS, CDR2 YYNGEE. The CDR3 covers 14 residues.

This clone appeared once. The sample carries other DNA sequences with the same CDR3. J is TRBJ2-7 and V is TRBV9; D is unresolved. In germline, CDR1 is SGDLS, CDR2 YYNGEE. V was pared by 0 bases and J by 2 bases, with 9 bases between. This CDR3 contains 14 residues. CDR3 residues: CASSVAVGTYEQYF. CDR3 nucleotide sequence: TGTGCCAGCAGCGTAGCTGTGGGTACCTACGAGCAGTACTTC.

The chain recombines TRBV9 with TRBJ2-3; weak D call: TRBD2 (5 bases). Germline CDR1 SGDLS, CDR2 YYNGEE. V shed 3 bases and J shed 2 bases, with 10 bases lying between them. The CDR3 consists of 14 residues. CDR3 DNA: TGTGCCAGCAGCGCCGCTAGCTCCACAGATACGCAGTATTTT. It codes for CASSAASSTDTQYF.

The V and J genes are TRBV19 and TRBJ1-1; perhaps TRBD1 as D (5 bases). Germline CDR1 LNHDA, CDR2 SQIVND (reference sequence). CDR3 size: 15 residues. V was shortened by 3 bases and J by 4 bases, with 15 bases between the two germline ends. CDR3 region: CASSIQGPGSTEAFF. The CDR3 DNA sequence: TGTGCCAGTAGTATCCAGGGCCCGGGGAGCACTGAAGCTTTCTTT.

V gene TRBV18 combines with J gene TRBJ1-3, with a weak D call TRBD1 (5 bases). Germline assignment: CDR1 KGHSH and CDR2 LQKENI. Deletions cut 2 bases from V and 1 base from J, with 12 bases between. The CDR3 is made up of 16 amino acids. CDR3 amino acids: CASSPRQPSSGNTIYF. DNA for the CDR3: TGTGCCAGCTCACCAAGACAGCCCAGTTCTGGAAACACCATATATTTT.

V usage is TRBV14 and J usage is TRBJ2-1; the match to TRBD2 covers 8 bases. V dropped 4 bases and J dropped 0; count of bases not matched to a gene: 17. From germline, CDR1 is SGHDN and CDR2 FVKESK. This CDR3 is 20 amino acids long. The CDR3 coding sequence is TGTGCCAGCAGCCCCCCCATAGCGCGGGAGGTCCTCCGCTCCTACAATGAGCAGTTCTTC. As protein: CASSPPIAREVLRSYNEQFF.

The rearrangement links TRBV10-2 to TRBJ2-6; D unresolved. CDR3 length equals 14 residues. Per the germline V gene, CDR1 is WSHSY and CDR2 is SAAADI. V was trimmed by 7 bases and J by 2 bases, leaving 9 bases between them. The CDR3 coding sequence is TGCGCCAGCACCCCAGGACCTGGGGCCAACGTCCTGACTTTC. This gives the protein CASTPGPGANVLTF.

The gene calls are TRBV19 and TRBJ2-2; TRBD1 might be the D (6 bases). V gave up 7 bases and J gave up 1 base, with 28 bases separating them. The CDR3 has 20 residues. Germline assignment: CDR1 LNHDA and CDR2 SQIVND (reference sequence). CDR3 DNA sequence: TGTGCCAGTACAAACACTCAACTATCACGAACAGGGAGGAACACCGGGGAGCTGTTTTTT. Its protein product is CASTNTQLSRTGRNTGELFF.

The chain combines TRBV19 with TRBJ2-1; D is unresolved. V lost 1 base and J lost 5, with 3 bases in between. Germline V gives CDR1 LNHDA, CDR2 SQIVND (reference sequence). CDR3 size: 12 residues. In nucleotides, the CDR3 is TGTGCCAGTAGTATAGGAAACAATGAGCAGTTCTTC. Its protein product is CASSIGNNEQFF.

CDR3 nucleotides: TGCGCCTCCTCCCGGGACACGGCCCGCGAGCAGTACTTC. Its protein product is CASSRDTAREQYF. The chain couples TRBV5-1 to TRBJ2-7, with TRBD1 as a possible D gene (6 bases). With 10 bases removed from V and 6 bases from J, the gap between germline ends came to 20 bases. The CDR3 is 13 amino acids. Looked up from germline, CDR1 is SGHRS and CDR2 is YFSETQ.

V is TRBV28 and J is TRBJ2-5; weak D call: TRBD2 (5 bases). The CDR3 covers 15 residues. Trimming stripped 6 bases from V and 1 base from J, with 15 bases between. Germline V lookup: CDR1 MDHEN, CDR2 SYDVKM. This chain's CDR3 is CASSHPASGQETQYF. CDR3 in DNA: TGTGCCAGCAGCCACCCCGCCAGCGGCCAAGAGACCCAGTACTTC.

V and J are TRBV6-4 and TRBJ2-1, with TRBD1 as a possible D gene (6 bases). Trimming cost V 3 bases and J 4 bases, with 19 bases left between them. The CDR3 consists of 17 residues. Germline-derived CDR1 and CDR2 are MRHNA and SNTAGT. Here the CDR3 reads CASSEPPRTEEYNEQFF. CDR3 in DNA: TGTGCCAGCAGTGAACCCCCACGGACAGAAGAATACAATGAGCAGTTCTTC.

This clone was seen only once. The chain couples TRBV18 to TRBJ2-3, with 8 bases that match TRBD2. Germline CDR1 KGHSH, CDR2 LQKENI. J gave up 7 bases and V 8 bases, and 8 bases lay outside the gene matches. This CDR3 has 13 residues. CDR3 residues: CASNLGLAHTQYF. As DNA, the CDR3 is TGTGCCAGCAATCTAGGACTAGCTCATACGCAGTATTTT.

A single count supports this clone. The chain carries TRBV9 and TRBJ2-2, with TRBD2 matching 7 bases. Germline V gene data show CDR1 as SGDLS and CDR2 as YYNGEE. The length of the CDR3 is 16 residues. V gave up 4 bases and J gave up 6 bases; unmatched junction bases: 12. CDR3 nucleotides: TGTGCCAGCAGCCTCGGGGCAAGCGGGAATGCCGGGGAGCTGTTTTTT. It translates to CASSLGASGNAGELFF.

The chain recombines TRBV14 with TRBJ1-2; D call uncertain. CDR1 SGHDN and CDR2 FVKESK come from the germline V gene. This CDR3 contains 15 residues. V lost 0 bases and J 6 bases, leaving 14 bases between the germline ends. In DNA, the CDR3 is TGTGCCAGCAGCCAAGATCTCAAGGGCGCAGATGGCTACACCTTC. Protein sequence: CASSQDLKGADGYTF.

With regard to this clone: Additional DNA sequences in this sample encode the identical CDR3. V usage is TRBV18 and J usage is TRBJ2-3; D gene uncertain. The CDR3 length is 14 residues. Germline CDR1 reads KGHSH; CDR2 reads LQKENI. V lost 3 bases and J 0 bases, leaving 7 bases between the germline ends. Here the CDR3 DNA reads TGTGCCAGCTCACCTTCCCCGAGCACAGATACGCAGTATTTT. Amino acid sequence: CASSPSPSTDTQYF.

The rearrangement links TRBV28 to TRBJ1-5; D is uncertain. Germline-derived CDR1 and CDR2 are MDHEN and SYDVKM. The CDR3 loop spans 15 amino acids. V gave up 6 bases and J gave up 0 bases, with 12 bases separating them. As DNA, the CDR3 is TGTGCCAGCAGCTCGGTGCACCTTAGCAATCAGCCCCAGCATTTT. Its translation is CASSSVHLSNQPQHF. Variable domain in full (rest from reference TRBV28 and TRBJ1-5): DVKVTQSSRYLVKRTGEKVFLECVQDMDHENMFWYRQDPGLGLRLIYFSYDVKMKEKGDIPEGYSVSREKKERFSLILESASTNQTSMYLCASSSVHLSNQPQHFGDGTRLSIL.

V gene TRBV11-1 combines with J gene TRBJ2-4; D is perhaps TRBD1 or TRBD2 (6 bases each). Deletions cut 6 bases from V and 1 base from J, with 13 bases between. Looked up from germline, CDR1 is SGHAT and CDR2 is FQDESV (reference sequence). This CDR3 region has 15 residues. This CDR3 reads CASSAHGGAKNIQYF. CDR3 in DNA: TGTGCCAGCAGTGCGCACGGGGGCGCCAAAAACATTCAGTACTTC.

The V and J genes are TRBV14 and TRBJ2-2, with D perhaps matching TRBD2 (5 bases). In germline, CDR1 is SGHDN, CDR2 FVKESK. V lost 0 bases to trimming and J lost 5 bases, with 16 bases between them. The CDR3 loop spans 17 amino acids. Here the CDR3 reads CASSQEYRVTGTGELFF. The DNA of the CDR3 is TGTGCCAGCAGCCAAGAATACCGGGTCACGGGAACCGGGGAGCTGTTTTTT. The full variable domain, in which reference TRBV14 and TRBJ2-2 provide the parts outside the CDR3, is EAGVTQFPSHSVIEKGQTVTLRCDPISGHDNLYWYRRVMGKEIKFLLHFVKESKQDESGMPNNRFLAERTGGTYSTLKVQPAELEDSGVYFCASSQEYRVTGTGELFFGEGSRLTVL.

V is TRBV14 and J is TRBJ2-2, with D perhaps assigned TRBD1 or TRBD2 (5 bases each). The CDR3 length is 16 residues. The germline CDR1 and CDR2 sequences are SGHDN and FVKESK. Trimming stripped 2 bases from V and 6 bases from J, with 16 bases between. The CDR3 DNA sequence: TGTGCCAGCAGCCAAAGATATCCACGGGGACCCGGGGAGCTGTTTTTT. It encodes CASSQRYPRGPGELFF. Full variable domain (remainder filled in from reference TRBV14 and TRBJ2-2): EAGVTQFPSHSVIEKGQTVTLRCDPISGHDNLYWYRRVMGKEIKFLLHFVKESKQDESGMPNNRFLAERTGGTYSTLKVQPAELEDSGVYFCASSQRYPRGPGELFFGEGSRLTVL.

The gene calls are TRBV7-9 and TRBJ1-3; 9 bases are shared with TRBD1. After removal of 2 bases from V and 4 bases from J, the junction contained 12 bases not matched to a gene. The V gene's germline CDR1 is SEHNR and CDR2 FQNEAQ (reference sequence). CDR3 length: 18 amino acids. The CDR3, as DNA: TGTGCCAGCAGCTTACTAGAATCCGGGACAGGGCAAGGAAACACCATATATTTT. Protein product: CASSLLESGTGQGNTIYF.